What follows is one T cell receptor beta chain and its context. The data were taken from a study of cytomegalovirus exposure and HLA in healthy donors. Looking at the study overall: A later analysis reported the 95 to 150 validation repertoires used the same platform as the roughly 700 first-cohort repertoires.

The table came from immunoSEQ multiplex PCR; TCRdb's copy has only in-frame clones and leaves some out. The repertoire holds around 120,000 clones, approximately 90% seen once, with around 2% in the top ten. Sequencing was performed on PBMCs. This receptor was taken from a man younger than 35 in good health and CMV-seronegative.

The chain's CDR3 is CASSPQVLVGEQFF. As DNA, the CDR3 is TGCGCCAGCAGTCCCCAAGTGTTGGTCGGTGAGCAGTTCTTC. The chain combines TRBV10-2 with TRBJ2-1; D uncertain. The length of the CDR3 is 14 residues. CDR1 WSHSY and CDR2 SAAADI come from the germline V gene. Trimming shortened V by 5 bases and J by 9 bases, and 17 bases separated the two germline ends.